What follows are 16 T cell receptor beta chains derived from one specimen sequenced in a study of T cell responses to AZD1222 COVID-19 vaccine. Sequencing used immunoSEQ multiplex PCR; TCRdb keeps in-frame clones, though not all of them. The data contain some 100,000 clones, around 87% of them singletons. The sequencing here drew on peripheral blood, taken on day 0 of MenACWY control vaccination. These receptors were collected from an adult in good health.

CDR3 in amino acids: CAWSEGSMDQPQHF. The CDR3 nucleotides read TGTGCCTGGAGTGAAGGAAGTATGGATCAGCCCCAGCATTTT. The chain carries TRBV30 and TRBJ1-5; D is undetermined. CDR3 length equals 14 residues. With 1 base removed from V and 5 bases from J, the gap between germline ends came to 12 bases. Looked up from germline, CDR1 is GTSNPN and CDR2 is SVGIG (reference sequence).

The chain uses TRBV19 and TRBJ1-1; 8 bases map to TRBD1. This CDR3 contains 17 residues. The junction had 10 bases not matched to a gene; V was cut back by 4 bases and J by 0 bases. In germline, CDR1 is LNHDA, CDR2 SQIVND (reference sequence). The CDR3 loop is CASSTQTGGMVNTEAFF. In DNA, the CDR3 is TGTGCCAGTAGTACTCAAACAGGGGGAATGGTGAACACTGAAGCTTTCTTT.

V gene TRBV27 combines with J gene TRBJ1-2, with TRBD1 identical over 9 bases. CDR3 size: 16 residues. Germline V lookup: CDR1 MNHEY, CDR2 SMNVEV (reference sequence). J gave up 8 bases and V 7 bases, and 17 bases lay outside the gene matches. CDR3: CASTIDSGTGLYGYTF. CDR3 nucleotide sequence: TGTGCCAGCACTATCGATTCCGGGACAGGGTTATACGGCTACACCTTC.

In DNA form, the CDR3 reads TGTGCCAGCAGTTACTTACCAGGATCTGGGGCCAACGTCCTGACTTTC. Amino acids: CASSYLPGSGANVLTF. This rearrangement joins TRBV6-2 or TRBV6-3 to TRBJ2-6; D gene unclear. V lost 1 base to trimming and J lost 1 base, with 8 bases between them. Germline loops: CDR1 MNHEY, CDR2 SVGEGT. The CDR3 totals 16 residues.

DNA for the CDR3: TGTGCCAGCAGCCCCTCTAGGGGTGAGCAGTTCTTC. Encoded protein: CASSPSRGEQFF. This chain joins TRBV7-3 and TRBJ2-1; D is perhaps TRBD1 (5 bases). In germline, CDR1 is SGHTA, CDR2 FQGTGA. V was clipped by 5 bases and J by 9 bases, with 11 bases between them. CDR3 length: 12 amino acids.

The rearrangement links TRBV7-2 to TRBJ1-1; D not certain. This CDR3 is built from 13 residues. V lost 3 bases, J lost 5 bases, and 10 bases lay in between. The germline CDR1 and CDR2 sequences are SGHTA and FQGNSA. The CDR3 sequence is CASSFGEKTEAFF. The CDR3 DNA follows: TGTGCCAGCAGCTTTGGGGAGAAAACTGAAGCTTTCTTT.

This sequence joins TRBV10-3 and TRBJ2-1; no definite D call. The CDR3 extends over 13 amino acids. Trimming removed 7 bases from V and 4 bases from J, with 11 bases in between. Germline V gene sequence: CDR1 ENHRY, CDR2 SYGVKD. The DNA of the CDR3 is TGTGCCATCACCGGAGAAGGATACAATGAGCAGTTCTTC. Protein product: CAITGEGYNEQFF.

The chain employs TRBV6-5 and TRBJ1-5; D is uncertain. The CDR3 has 13 residues. The germline V gene has CDR1 MNHEY and CDR2 SVGAGI. The V end lost 6 bases, the J end lost 9 bases, and 15 bases lay between the germline ends. The CDR3 nucleotides are TGTGCCAGCAGGAGCCAGGCCCACGGGCCCCAGCATTTT. Protein sequence: CASRSQAHGPQHF.

The chain links TRBV5-1 to TRBJ2-4, with TRBD1 matching 9 bases. V shed 3 bases, J shed 2 bases, and the junction held 6 bases outside the gene matches. Germline V gene lookup returns CDR1 SGHRS and CDR2 YFSETQ. The CDR3 consists of 16 residues. The CDR3 nucleotides read TGCGCCAGCAGCTGGATACAGGGGGCTACCAAAAACATTCAGTACTTC. This translates into CASSWIQGATKNIQYF.

This chain links TRBV27 with TRBJ1-6; no reliable D call. The CDR3 is 13 amino acids. The germline gives CDR1 MNHEY, CDR2 SMNVEV (reference sequence). The V end lost 6 bases, the J end lost 5 bases, and 8 bases lay between the germline ends. CDR3 nucleotides: TGTGCCAGCAGCTTTGGGGATAATTCACCCCTCCACTTT. This gives the protein CASSFGDNSPLHF.

Note on this clone: The sample carries other DNA sequences with the same CDR3. DNA for the CDR3: TGTGCCAGCAGTTTCTCGGGGGGAGAGACCCAGTACTTC. Protein product: CASSFSGGETQYF. The rearrangement links TRBV12-3 or TRBV12-4 to TRBJ2-5; 7 nucleotides match TRBD2. The CDR3 contains 13 residues. Trimming took 3 bases from V and 4 from J; bases not matched to a gene: 2.

V gene TRBV5-5 combines with J gene TRBJ2-5, with 9 bases lining up with TRBD2. The J segment lost 4 bases and the V segment lost 4 bases, leaving 5 bases of the junction unmatched. The CDR3 sequence is 14 residues long. Germline V gene lookup returns CDR1 SGHKS and CDR2 YYEKEE (reference sequence). CDR3 bases: TGTGCCAGCAGCCAGATTAGCGGGAGAGAGACCCAGTACTTC. Amino acids: CASSQISGRETQYF.

The count of this clone is one. The chain carries TRBV28 and TRBJ1-2; D might be TRBD1 (5 bases). Germline-derived CDR1 and CDR2 are MDHEN and SYDVKM. CDR3 length: 12 residues. Trimming shortened V by 5 bases and J by 8 bases, and 12 bases separated the two germline ends. CDR3 loop: CASSLQGRGYTF. Written as DNA, the CDR3 is TGTGCCAGCAGTCTGCAGGGACGGGGCTACACCTTC.

This rearrangement joins TRBV20-1 to TRBJ1-1, with a possible D match to TRBD1 (5 bases). V was clipped by 7 bases and J by 5 bases, with 11 bases between them. This CDR3 has 11 amino acids. The V gene's germline CDR1 is DFQATT and CDR2 SNEGSKA (reference sequence). DNA of the CDR3: TGCAGTGTTGCGGGGGATACTGAAGCTTTCTTT. Protein product: CSVAGDTEAFF.

This clone was counted only a few times. The V gene is TRBV19, the J gene TRBJ1-1, with 11 bases identical to TRBD1. V lost 11 bases to trimming and J lost 7 bases; unmatched junction nucleotides: 18. CDR1 is LNHDA, CDR2 SQIVND, per germline (reference sequence). This CDR3 spans 16 amino acids. The CDR3 reads CALFPSAGQGGFEAFF. Written as DNA, the CDR3 is TGTGCCCTTTTCCCATCCGCGGGACAGGGGGGCTTTGAAGCTTTCTTT.

J is TRBJ1-2 and V is TRBV19, with unresolved D. V was cut by 8 bases and J by 0 bases, with 16 bases left in between. Germline assignment: CDR1 LNHDA and CDR2 SQIVND (reference sequence). The CDR3 totals 15 residues. DNA for the CDR3: TGTGCCAGTGCCGCCATGGCAGCCTCTAACTATGGCTACACCTTC. This sequence encodes CASAAMAASNYGYTF.